Below, 8 T cell receptor beta chains from the same sample are listed, as sequenced in a study of blood T cells in healthy people across ages (dated by TCRdb to about 2015). Library preparation used 5' RACE. Sequencer: Illumina HiSeq 2500. A second PCR of roughly 7 to 11 cycles was run with a J-beta primer mix and a sample-barcoded 5' primer. The public reads were quality trimmed at Q25 with fastp and then assembled into clones with MiXCR by TCRdb, keeping productive beta chains. Entries that share a CDR3 protein sequence are merged under the most common genes and DNA. The sample table lists around 580,000 distinct CDR3 sequences, 47% of them with a count of one. The top ten clones comprise around 23% of the sample. The material sequenced was blood. All receptors come from an older man in good health.

The rearrangement links TRBV4-3 to TRBJ1-5; a weak D match, TRBD1 (6 bases). CDR3 length equals 17 residues. V gave up 4 bases and J gave up 2 bases, with 18 bases separating them. Germline V gene lookup returns CDR1 LGHNA and CDR2 YSLEER. CDR3 in DNA: TGCGCCAGCAGCCTCCAGCTGGGGGGGGCCGGCAATCAGCCCCAGCATTTT. Amino acids: CASSLQLGGAGNQPQHF.

This chain links TRBV3-1 with TRBJ1-2; D gene uncertain. V lost 4 bases and J 2 bases, leaving 11 bases between the germline ends. This CDR3 is 14 amino acids long. CDR1 and CDR2 (germline): LGHDT, YNNKEL (reference sequence). CDR3 coding DNA: TGTGCCAGCAGCCCCCGTGGAGGGAACTATGGCTACACCTTC. Translating it yields CASSPRGGNYGYTF.

CDR3 amino acids: CSAPGVKVVNEQFF. In DNA form, the CDR3 reads TGCAGTGCTCCCGGGGTCAAGGTAGTCAATGAGCAGTTCTTC. The rearrangement uses TRBV20-1 and TRBJ2-1; D perhaps matches TRBD2 (5 bases). The length of the CDR3 is 14 residues. Trimming stripped 5 bases from V and 6 bases from J, with 17 bases between. The germline V gene encodes CDR1 DFQATT and CDR2 SNEGSKA (reference sequence).

The rearrangement joins TRBV2 to TRBJ2-1; 11 bases line up with TRBD1. The V gene's germline CDR1 is SNHLY and CDR2 FYNNEI. CDR3 length equals 16 residues. V trimming: 5 bases; J trimming: 8 bases; junction bases outside the gene matches: 11. Here the CDR3 DNA reads TGTGCCAGCAGTCGGACAGGGGGCGAATCCCAATATGAGCAGTTCTTC. This codes for CASSRTGGESQYEQFF.

The CDR3 spells CSASQGSYGYTF. The CDR3 DNA reads TGCAGTGCTAGTCAGGGGAGCTATGGCTACACCTTC. This chain connects TRBV20-1 to TRBJ1-2; D perhaps matches TRBD1 (6 bases). Trimming stripped 3 bases from V and 4 bases from J, with 9 bases between. Per the germline V gene, CDR1 is DFQATT and CDR2 is SNEGSKA (reference sequence). The CDR3 runs to 12 residues.

This clonotype was detected only once. V is TRBV7-2 and J is TRBJ2-2; 8 bases are shared with TRBD1. Germline values: CDR1 SGHTA, CDR2 FQGNSA. J gave up 1 base and V 1 base, and 2 bases lay outside the gene matches. The CDR3 covers 16 residues. The CDR3 bases are TGTGCCAGCAGCTTAGGGACAGGGCAGAACACCGGGGAGCTGTTTTTT. Translated: CASSLGTGQNTGELFF.

This clonotype has only a few counts. The rearrangement joins TRBV3-1 to TRBJ2-1, with 11 bases fitting TRBD2. V was clipped by 4 bases and J by 14 bases; unmatched bases: 7. CDR1 LGHDT and CDR2 YNNKEL come from the germline V gene (reference sequence). This CDR3 is built from 13 residues. The DNA of the CDR3 is TGTGCCAGCAGCCCTATAGCGGGAGGGACAGAGTTCTTC. Translating gives CASSPIAGGTEFF.

The CDR3 DNA is TGTGCCAGCAGACCGGACAGAGAAAAAAATCAGCCCCAGCATTTT. Residues: CASRPDREKNQPQHF. This chain joins TRBV2 and TRBJ1-5; D possibly corresponds to TRBD1 (6 bases). The CDR3 is 15 amino acids. V lost 6 bases to trimming and J lost 4 bases, with 16 bases between them. Per the germline V gene, CDR1 is SNHLY and CDR2 is FYNNEI.